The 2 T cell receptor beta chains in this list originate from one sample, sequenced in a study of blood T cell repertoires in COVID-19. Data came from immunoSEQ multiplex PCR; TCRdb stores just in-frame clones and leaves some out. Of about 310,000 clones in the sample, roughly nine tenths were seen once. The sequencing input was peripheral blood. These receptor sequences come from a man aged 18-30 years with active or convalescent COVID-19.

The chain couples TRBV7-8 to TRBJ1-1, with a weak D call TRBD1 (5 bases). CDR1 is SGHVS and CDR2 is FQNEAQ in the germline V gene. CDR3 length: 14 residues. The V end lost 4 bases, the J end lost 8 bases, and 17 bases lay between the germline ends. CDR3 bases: TGTGCCAGCAGCTCAAGATCGGGGGGGAAAGAAGCTTTCTTT. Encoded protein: CASSSRSGGKEAFF. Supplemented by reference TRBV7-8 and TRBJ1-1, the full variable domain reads GAGVSQSPRYKVAKRGQDVALRCDPISGHVSLFWYQQALGQGPEFLTYFQNEAQLDKSGLPSDRFFAERPEGSVSTLKIQRTQQEDSAVYLCASSSRSGGKEAFFGQGTRLTVV.

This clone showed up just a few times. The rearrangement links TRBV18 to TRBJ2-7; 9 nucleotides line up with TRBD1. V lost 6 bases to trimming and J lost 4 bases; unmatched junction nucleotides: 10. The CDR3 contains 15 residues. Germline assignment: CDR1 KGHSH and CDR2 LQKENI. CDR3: CASSEGHGTGYEQYF. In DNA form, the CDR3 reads TGTGCCAGCTCGGAGGGCCACGGGACAGGGTACGAGCAGTACTTC.